This T cell receptor (beta chain) originates from a study of cytotoxic CD8 clonotypes in ibrutinib-treated CLL. The CDR3 spans 16 residues. CDR1 is MGHRA, CDR2 YSYEKL, per germline. V lost 4 bases and J 4 bases, leaving 16 bases between the germline ends. Profiled with immunoSEQ multiplex PCR; TCRdb holds only in-frame clones, not every one. The table lists some 130,000 clones, 70% to 90% of them singletons. The sequence came from a human donor with chronic lymphocytic leukemia. The chain couples TRBV4-1 to TRBJ1-4, with D possibly matching TRBD1 (6 bases). The source was PBMCs, collected after 24 months of ibrutinib treatment. CDR3 in DNA: TGCGCCAGCAGCCCCCAAGGACAGACTGATAATGAAAAACTGTTTTTT. Residues: CASSPQGQTDNEKLFF.